These 26 T cell receptor beta chains were all obtained from the same sample, sequenced in a study of early T cells in non-severe SARS-CoV-2 infection. From the 5' RACE reads, TCRdb called clonotypes with MiXCR, one entry per CDR3 protein. This table has approximately 35,000 distinct CDR3 sequences, 7% to 7.5% appearing once. Material: whole blood, obtained at baseline. The receptor set was obtained from an adult who was a healthcare worker with PCR-confirmed SARS-CoV-2 infection or an uninfected control (not recorded which).

The sample holds a few counts of this clonotype. The chain couples TRBV7-9 to TRBJ1-5, with D unresolved. Trimming shortened V by 4 bases and J by 3 bases, and 13 bases separated the two germline ends. The germline V gene has CDR1 SEHNR and CDR2 FQNEAQ (reference sequence). The CDR3 sequence is 15 residues long. The CDR3 here is CASSSSAGFNQPQHF. The CDR3 DNA sequence: TGTGCCAGCAGCTCCAGCGCCGGTTTCAATCAGCCCCAGCATTTT.

This clonotype showed up many times. J is TRBJ2-1 and V is TRBV20-1; weak D call: TRBD2 (5 bases). Germline V gives CDR1 DFQATT, CDR2 SNEGSKA (reference sequence). The CDR3 spans 11 residues. CDR3 amino acids: CSPKRGNEQFF. CDR3 nucleotides: TGCAGCCCAAAACGGGGAAATGAGCAGTTCTTC.

This clonotype was seen more than once but under ten times. The J gene is TRBJ2-1, the V gene TRBV7-3; TRBD2 matches 13 bases. V lost 5 bases to trimming and J lost 4 bases; unmatched junction nucleotides: 5. Germline V CDR1 and CDR2: SGHTA, FQGTGA. The CDR3 contains 16 residues. This CDR3 reads CASSASLAGGYNEQFF. CDR3 coding DNA: TGTGCCAGCAGCGCCTCACTAGCGGGAGGGTACAATGAGCAGTTCTTC. The full variable domain, completed using reference TRBV7-3 and TRBJ2-1, is GAGVSQTPSNKVTEKGKYVELRCDPISGHTALYWYRQSLGQGPEFLIYFQGTGAADDSGLPNDRFFAVRPEGSVSTLKIQRTERGDSAVYLCASSASLAGGYNEQFFGPGTRLTVL.

This clonotype showed up just a few times. The chain has TRBV6-5 and TRBJ1-4, with TRBD1 matching 8 bases. This CDR3 spans 15 amino acids. Trimming at V came to 8 bases and at J to 8 bases, leaving 13 bases not matched to a gene. Per the germline V gene, CDR1 is MNHEY and CDR2 is SVGAGI. CDR3 sequence: CASGRNPGQVEKLFF. The CDR3 coding sequence is TGTGCCAGCGGGCGGAACCCGGGACAGGTCGAAAAACTGTTTTTT.

This clonotype is deemed medium-sized. This sequence joins TRBV6-2 or TRBV6-3 and TRBJ1-1, with D perhaps matching TRBD1 (6 bases). The germline V gene encodes CDR1 MNHEY and CDR2 SVGEGT. CDR3 size: 13 residues. V gave up 7 bases and J gave up 3 bases, with 12 bases separating them. The CDR3 here is CASTQTGYTEAFF. DNA of the CDR3: TGTGCCAGCACCCAAACAGGGTACACTGAAGCTTTCTTT.

This clonotype was observed many times. The chain has TRBV7-2 and TRBJ2-2; D uncertain. From germline, CDR1 is SGHTA and CDR2 FQGNSA. V was trimmed by 3 bases and J by 6 bases, leaving 11 bases between them. There are 14 residues in the CDR3. The CDR3 coding sequence is TGTGCCAGCAGCTTGCCGAAGTCCGCCGGGGAGCTGTTTTTT. This sequence encodes CASSLPKSAGELFF.

This clonotype has more than one count but fewer than ten. The chain has TRBV6-2 or TRBV6-3 and TRBJ1-1, with D possibly being TRBD1 (5 bases). From germline, CDR1 is MNHEY and CDR2 SVGEGT. V lost 7 bases and J 7 bases, leaving 19 bases between the germline ends. The CDR3 contains 14 residues. The CDR3, as DNA: TGTGCCAGCAACCCTCAGGGAGTCGCGGGTGAAGCTTTCTTT. This translates into CASNPQGVAGEAFF.

The V and J genes are TRBV7-6 and TRBJ2-1, with 13 bases aligning to TRBD2. CDR3 length equals 15 residues. CDR1 SGHVS and CDR2 FNYEAQ come from the germline V gene. Germline trimming cut 4 bases from V and 6 bases from J; bases unmatched to any gene: 3. The chain's CDR3 is CASSSGTSGTNEQFF. The CDR3 DNA sequence: TGTGCCAGCAGCTCAGGGACTAGCGGGACCAATGAGCAGTTCTTC.

This clonotype has ten or more counts. The chain carries TRBV18 and TRBJ1-4; D not certain. This CDR3 contains 14 residues. V lost 3 bases and J lost 8, with 13 bases in between. Germline V CDR1 and CDR2: KGHSH, LQKENI. As DNA, the CDR3 is TGTGCCAGCTCACCGGTCAGCGGACGGGAAAAACTGTTTTTT. Its translation: CASSPVSGREKLFF. Variable domain in full (rest from reference TRBV18 and TRBJ1-4): NAGVMQNPRHLVRRRGQEARLRCSPMKGHSHVYWYRQLPEEGLKFMVYLQKENIIDESGMPKERFSAEFPKEGPSILRIQQVVRGDSAAYFCASSPVSGREKLFFGSGTQLSVL.

This clonotype was seen a few times. The chain joins TRBV7-2 to TRBJ2-1, with D unclear. CDR1 and CDR2 from the germline V gene are SGHTA and FQGNSA. V lost 1 base to trimming and J lost 4 bases, with 14 bases between them. There are 16 residues in the CDR3. The CDR3 here is CASSLVGSGSYNEQFF. DNA for the CDR3: TGTGCCAGCAGCTTAGTGGGTAGTGGGTCTTACAATGAGCAGTTCTTC.

The V gene is TRBV18, the J gene TRBJ2-3; TRBD2 matches at 12 bases. V shed 0 bases and J 5 bases; nucleotides not matched to a gene: 6. From germline, CDR1 is KGHSH and CDR2 LQKENI. This CDR3 region has 17 residues. CDR3 residues: CASSPPLAGGARDTQYF. The CDR3 nucleotides are TGTGCCAGCTCACCACCTCTAGCGGGAGGGGCGAGAGATACGCAGTATTTT.

This clonotype was seen repeatedly, ten times or more. The chain links TRBV10-3 to TRBJ2-7, with TRBD2 identical over 9 bases. The CDR3 runs to 12 residues. CDR1 is ENHRY, CDR2 SYGVKD, per germline. J was trimmed by 5 bases and V by 8 bases; bases with no gene match: 4. The CDR3 DNA sequence: TGTGCCATCTCCGAGCGGGAGGACGAGCAGTACTTC. Its protein is CAISEREDEQYF.

This clonotype has only a few counts. This chain joins TRBV7-9 and TRBJ2-2; unclear D gene. Germline assignment: CDR1 SEHNR and CDR2 FQNEAQ (reference sequence). This CDR3 has 12 amino acids. V was trimmed by 0 bases and J by 6 bases, leaving 2 bases between them. The CDR3 nucleotides are TGTGCCAGCAGCTTAGCGGCCGGGGAGCTGTTTTTT. Translated: CASSLAAGELFF. Drawing the rest from reference TRBV7-9 and TRBJ2-2, the complete variable domain is DTGVSQNPRHKITKRGQNVTFRCDPISEHNRLYWYRQTLGQGPEFLTYFQNEAQLEKSRLLSDRFSAERPKGSFSTLEIQRTEQGDSAMYLCASSLAAGELFFGEGSRLTVL.

This clonotype was observed at least ten times. This chain uses TRBV11-2 with TRBJ2-1; the match to TRBD2 covers 14 bases. Germline values: CDR1 SGHAT, CDR2 FQNNGV. Trimming removed 3 bases from V and 6 bases from J; junction bases left unmatched: 4. The CDR3 runs to 16 residues. The CDR3 coding sequence is TGTGCCAGCAGCTTGCCGGGACTAGCGGGAGTCAATGAGCAGTTCTTC. Translating gives CASSLPGLAGVNEQFF.

In its sample, this clonotype was seen a few times. The chain couples TRBV5-1 to TRBJ1-6, with D unresolved. V shed 1 base and J shed 6 bases, with 11 bases lying between them. This CDR3 has 15 amino acids. Looked up from germline, CDR1 is SGHRS and CDR2 is YFSETQ. Here the CDR3 reads CASSLRTDTNSPLHF. The DNA for the CDR3 is TGCGCCAGCAGCTTGAGAACAGATACTAATTCACCCCTCCACTTT.

This clonotype was recorded a few times. CDR3 sequence reads: CAIKEGTSGDQETQYF. CDR3 sequence (DNA): TGTGCCATCAAGGAGGGGACTAGCGGAGACCAAGAGACCCAGTACTTC. This chain joins TRBV10-3 and TRBJ2-5, with 11 bases identical to TRBD2. Trimming took 7 bases from V and 0 from J; bases not matched to a gene: 7. Germline V CDR1 and CDR2: ENHRY, SYGVKD. The CDR3 is made up of 16 amino acids.

V usage is TRBV6-6 and J usage is TRBJ1-1, with 10 positions matching TRBD1. J gave up 11 bases and V 5 bases, and 2 bases lay outside the gene matches. Germline V gives CDR1 MNHNY, CDR2 SVGAGI (reference sequence). The CDR3 length is 11 residues. The DNA for the CDR3 is TGTGCCAGCAGTACGGGACAGGGGGCTTTCTTT. This encodes CASSTGQGAFF.

The chain couples TRBV20-1 to TRBJ2-7, with D possibly being TRBD2 (6 bases). V was shortened by 7 bases and J by 2 bases, with 15 bases between the two germline ends. CDR3 length: 13 residues. CDR1 is DFQATT and CDR2 is SNEGSKA in the germline V gene (reference sequence). CDR3 nucleotides: TGCAGTGTAGCGGCTCCTATACCCTACGAGCAGTACTTC. Amino acids: CSVAAPIPYEQYF.

This clonotype has at least ten counts. The V and J genes are TRBV28 and TRBJ2-6; the D gene is possibly TRBD1 (6 bases). The CDR3 has 19 residues. V dropped 7 bases and J dropped 0 bases, with 22 bases sitting between them. Germline CDR1 is MDHEN and CDR2 is SYDVKM. The CDR3 DNA is TGTGCCAGCACCGCAGAGTCGTCTGGGGGCCTCTCTGGGGCCAACGTCCTGACTTTC. As protein: CASTAESSGGLSGANVLTF.

In its sample, this clonotype was seen many times. V usage is TRBV14 and J usage is TRBJ1-1; tentatively, D is TRBD1 (6 bases). The V end was cut by 0 bases, the J end by 5 bases, with 10 bases between. Germline V gene sequence: CDR1 SGHDN, CDR2 FVKESK. There are 14 residues in the CDR3. The CDR3 loop is CASSQDRGRTEAFF. CDR3 bases: TGTGCCAGCAGCCAAGATAGGGGGAGGACTGAAGCTTTCTTT.

This rearrangement joins TRBV11-3 to TRBJ2-2; D remains unclear. The length of the CDR3 is 13 residues. Germline lookup yields CDR1 SGHNT and CDR2 YENEEA. The V end lost 5 bases, the J end lost 5 bases, and 9 bases lay between the germline ends. CDR3 residues: CASSPRQTGELFF. CDR3 bases: TGTGCCAGCAGCCCTCGGCAAACCGGGGAGCTGTTTTTT.

The CDR3 loop is CASSYSQFSNQPQHF. The CDR3 nucleotides are TGTGCCAGCAGTTACTCCCAATTTAGCAATCAGCCCCAGCATTTT. The V gene is TRBV6-6, the J gene TRBJ1-5; D remains unclear. CDR3 size: 15 residues. V shed 0 bases and J shed 0 bases, with 6 bases lying between them. CDR1 is MNHNY, CDR2 SVGAGI, per germline (reference sequence).

The chain combines TRBV28 with TRBJ2-6; 7 bases are a match to TRBD1. The germline gives CDR1 MDHEN, CDR2 SYDVKM. The junction had 0 bases not matched to a gene; V was cut back by 7 bases and J by 0 bases. The length of the CDR3 is 14 residues. This CDR3 reads CASTGGSGANVLTF. For the CDR3, the DNA is TGTGCCAGCACAGGGGGCTCTGGGGCCAACGTCCTGACTTTC.

This clonotype has more than one count but fewer than ten. The rearrangement uses TRBV5-1 and TRBJ2-1; D is undetermined. Trimming removed 4 bases at V and 7 bases at J, with 18 bases between. CDR1 is SGHRS, CDR2 YFSETQ, per germline. The CDR3 contains 15 residues. DNA of the CDR3: TGCGCCAGCAGCAGCATGAACCGGCCGCCTAATGAGCAGTTCTTC. Its translation is CASSSMNRPPNEQFF. Supplemented by reference TRBV5-1 and TRBJ2-1, the full variable domain reads KAGVTQTPRYLIKTRGQQVTLSCSPISGHRSVSWYQQTPGQGLQFLFEYFSETQRNKGNFPGRFSGRQFSNSRSEMNVSTLELGDSALYLCASSSMNRPPNEQFFGPGTRLTVL.

Turning to this clonotype: A read error may produce the germline difference seen at one junction end. The chain uses TRBV18 and TRBJ2-4; D is possibly TRBD1 (5 bases). Germline V gene data show CDR1 as KGHSH and CDR2 as LQKENI. This CDR3 has 15 amino acids. The CDR3 here is CASSQGARLENIQNF. The CDR3, as DNA: TGTGCCAGCTCCCAAGGGGCCCGGCTTGAAAACATTCAGAACTTC.

This clonotype was found many times. The rearrangement links TRBV20-1 to TRBJ2-1; 11 nucleotides match TRBD2. Germline CDR1 reads DFQATT; CDR2 reads SNEGSKA (reference sequence). The CDR3 is 15 amino acids. V was pared by 2 bases and J by 4 bases, with 4 bases of the junction left unmatched. CDR3 amino acids: CSARPGTSGYNEQFF. CDR3 DNA sequence: TGCAGTGCTAGACCCGGGACTAGCGGATACAATGAGCAGTTCTTC.